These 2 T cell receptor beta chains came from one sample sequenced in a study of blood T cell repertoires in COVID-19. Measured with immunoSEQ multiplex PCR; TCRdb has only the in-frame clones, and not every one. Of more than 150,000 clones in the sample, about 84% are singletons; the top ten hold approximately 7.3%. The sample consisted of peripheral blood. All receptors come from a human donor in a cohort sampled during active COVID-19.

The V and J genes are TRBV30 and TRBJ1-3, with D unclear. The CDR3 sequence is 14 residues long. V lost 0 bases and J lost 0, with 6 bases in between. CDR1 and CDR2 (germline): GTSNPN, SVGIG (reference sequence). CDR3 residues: CAWSVPLSGNTIYF. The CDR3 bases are TGTGCCTGGAGTGTCCCACTCTCTGGAAACACCATATATTTT. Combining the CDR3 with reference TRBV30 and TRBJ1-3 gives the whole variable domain SQTIHQWPATLVQPVGSPLSLECTVEGTSNPNLYWYRQAAGRGLQLLFYSVGIGQISSEVPQNLSASRPQDRQFILSSKKLLLSDSGFYLCAWSVPLSGNTIYFGEGSWLTVV.

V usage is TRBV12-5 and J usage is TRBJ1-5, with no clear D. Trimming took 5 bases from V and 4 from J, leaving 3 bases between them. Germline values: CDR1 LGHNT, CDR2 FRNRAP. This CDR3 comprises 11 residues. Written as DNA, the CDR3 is TGTGCTAGTGGTCTTAATCAGCCCCAGCATTTT. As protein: CASGLNQPQHF.